The following is a T cell receptor (beta chain) sequence with its context. Its matching antigen is unknown. The entry originates in a study of OX40 agonist ivuxolimab in advanced cancers. Notes on the study in general: CD8+ T cells averaged more expanded clones than CD4+.

Assay: immunoSEQ multiplex PCR; the TCRdb copy retains only in-frame clones and omits some. The data contain 90,000 to 100,000 clones, roughly 87% of them seen just once; the ten biggest clones take up about 0.5%. This CDR3 contains 13 residues. The V and J ends lost 2 bases and 6 bases respectively, with 9 bases between them. Germline V gene lookup returns CDR1 SGDLS and CDR2 YYNGEE. The chain recombines TRBV9 with TRBJ2-1; tentative D call: TRBD2 (6 bases). The sequencing used CD4+ or CD8+ T cells sorted from blood, collected in a trial of the OX40 agonist ivuxolimab. This sequence originates from an adult with an advanced solid tumor such as melanoma, head and neck, liver or kidney cancer. The CDR3 DNA reads TGTGCCAGCAGCGTGGGGGGAGTCAATGAGCAGTTCTTC. Amino acids: CASSVGGVNEQFF.